This T cell receptor (beta chain) was obtained from a study of T cell repertoires in cytomegalovirus infection. As for the study in general: It was the public TCR beta signatures that indicated both CMV infection and matching HLA type.

TCRdb re-called the reads through MiXCR, storing one row per CDR3 protein. The sample contains roughly 49,000 distinct CDR3 sequences, approximately 22% of which appear only once. V was clipped by 8 bases and J by 8 bases, with 12 bases between them. This CDR3 has 11 residues. The table lists this clonotype with many counts. Its antigen remains unknown. This clonotype was sampled from a human donor in good health (CMV status not recorded). Some clones in this sample may be carry-over from other donors' samples. The chain combines TRBV12-3 or TRBV12-4 with TRBJ1-2; D gene unclear. Sequencing was done on a sample of PBMCs, sequenced either directly or after in vitro stimulation (not recorded which). In nucleotides, the CDR3 is TGTGCCAGCCGAAGTTCCCGGGGCTACACCTTC. Translating gives CASRSSRGYTF.